There are many counts of the clone carrying this T cell receptor beta chain. RNA transcripts provided the source from which TCR beta CDR3 regions were amplified. During a first-round RT-PCR of the TCR CDR3, the HTBI primer set was used. TCRdb used MiXCR to reprocess the multiplex PCR reads, holding one entry per CDR3 protein. This table holds fewer than 650,000 distinct CDR3 sequences, about 14% found once. This entry comes from a study of T cells in Graves' hyperthyroidism and ophthalmopathy. It was 8.5 to 10 ml of fresh peripheral blood that supplied the PBMCs. CDR1 is KGHDR, CDR2 SFDVKD, per germline. The V and J ends lost 3 bases and 3 bases respectively, with 5 bases between them. This CDR3 is built from 13 residues.

Specimen: blood. V and J are TRBV24-1 and TRBJ1-5; D is ambiguous. The receptor's source is a woman aged 40 to 50 with Graves' ophthalmopathy. CDR3 nucleotide sequence: TGTGCCACCAGTGATCCAACCAATCAGCCCCAGCATTTT. As protein: CATSDPTNQPQHF.